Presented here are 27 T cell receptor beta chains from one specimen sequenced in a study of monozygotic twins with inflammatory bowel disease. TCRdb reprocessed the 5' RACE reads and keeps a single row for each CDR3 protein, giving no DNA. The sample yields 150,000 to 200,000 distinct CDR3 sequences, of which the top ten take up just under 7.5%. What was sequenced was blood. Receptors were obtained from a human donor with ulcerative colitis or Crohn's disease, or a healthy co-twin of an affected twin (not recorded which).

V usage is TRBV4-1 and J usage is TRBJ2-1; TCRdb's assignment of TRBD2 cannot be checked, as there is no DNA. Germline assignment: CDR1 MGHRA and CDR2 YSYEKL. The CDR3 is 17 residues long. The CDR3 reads CASSQDWDSGRAREQFF.

The CDR3 region is CASAGIAGNTIYF. The V call is TRBV2, the J call TRBJ1-3. Germline V gene sequence: CDR1 SNHLY, CDR2 FYNNEI. The CDR3 is 13 amino acids.

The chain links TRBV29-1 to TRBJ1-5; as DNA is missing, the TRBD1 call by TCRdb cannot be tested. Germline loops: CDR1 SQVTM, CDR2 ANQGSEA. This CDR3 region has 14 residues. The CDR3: CSALEQDSNQPQHF.

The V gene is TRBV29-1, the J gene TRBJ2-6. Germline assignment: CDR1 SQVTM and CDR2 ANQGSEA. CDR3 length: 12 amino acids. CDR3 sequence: CSVSTGANVLTF. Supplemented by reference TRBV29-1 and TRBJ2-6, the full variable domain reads SAVISQKPSRDICQRGTSLTIQCQVDSQVTMMFWYRQQPGQSLTLIATANQGSEATYESGFVIDKFPISRPNLTFSTLTVSNMSPEDSSIYLCSVSTGANVLTFGAGSRLTVL.

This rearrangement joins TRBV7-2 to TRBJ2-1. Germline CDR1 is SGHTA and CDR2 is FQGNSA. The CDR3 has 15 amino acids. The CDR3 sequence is CASSLGQGYNNEQFF. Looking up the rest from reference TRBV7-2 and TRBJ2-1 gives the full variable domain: GAGVSQSPSNKVTEKGKDVELRCDPISGHTALYWYRQSLGQGLEFLIYFQGNSAPDKSGLPSDRFSAERTGGSVSTLTIQRTQQEDSAVYLCASSLGQGYNNEQFFGPGTRLTVL.

CDR3 residues: CASTSPGRYGYTF. The chain is built from TRBV6-6 and TRBJ1-2. This CDR3 region has 13 residues. CDR1 and CDR2 from the germline V gene are MNHNY and SVGAGI (reference sequence).

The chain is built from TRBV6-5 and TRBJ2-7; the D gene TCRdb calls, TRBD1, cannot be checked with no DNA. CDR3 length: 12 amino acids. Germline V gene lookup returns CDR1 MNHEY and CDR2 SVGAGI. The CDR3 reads CASSPGVAEQYF.

Here the CDR3 reads CASSHVVPSSYNEQFF. The chain employs TRBV14 and TRBJ2-1. Per germline, CDR1 SGHDN and CDR2 FVKESK. There are 16 residues in the CDR3.

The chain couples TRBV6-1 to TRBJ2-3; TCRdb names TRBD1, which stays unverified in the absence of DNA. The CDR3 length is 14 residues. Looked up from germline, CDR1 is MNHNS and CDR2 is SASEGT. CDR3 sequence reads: CASRPGLRTDTQYF.

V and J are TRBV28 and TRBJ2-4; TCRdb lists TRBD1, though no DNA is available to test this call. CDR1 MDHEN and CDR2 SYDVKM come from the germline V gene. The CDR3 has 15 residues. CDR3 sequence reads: CASSLEGVGGNMQYF.

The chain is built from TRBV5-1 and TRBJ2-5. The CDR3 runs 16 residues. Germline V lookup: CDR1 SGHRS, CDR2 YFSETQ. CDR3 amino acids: CASSLAARVTQETQYF.

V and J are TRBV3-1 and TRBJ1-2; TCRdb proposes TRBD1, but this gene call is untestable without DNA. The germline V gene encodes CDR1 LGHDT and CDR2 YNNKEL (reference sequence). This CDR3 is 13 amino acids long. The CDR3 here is CASSQAGTHGYTF.

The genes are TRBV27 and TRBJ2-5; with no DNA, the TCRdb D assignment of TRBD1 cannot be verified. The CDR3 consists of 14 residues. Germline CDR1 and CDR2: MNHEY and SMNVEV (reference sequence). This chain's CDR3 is CASSFARGQETQYF.

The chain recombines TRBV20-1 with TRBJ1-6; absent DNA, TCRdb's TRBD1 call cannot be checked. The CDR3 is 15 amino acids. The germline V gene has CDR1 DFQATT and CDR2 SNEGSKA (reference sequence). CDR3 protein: CSANGQSSYNSPLHF.

The CDR3 loop is CASSQGKGYGYTF. The chain joins TRBV3-1 to TRBJ1-2. Germline CDR1 reads LGHDT; CDR2 reads YNNKEL (reference sequence). The CDR3 is 13 amino acids.

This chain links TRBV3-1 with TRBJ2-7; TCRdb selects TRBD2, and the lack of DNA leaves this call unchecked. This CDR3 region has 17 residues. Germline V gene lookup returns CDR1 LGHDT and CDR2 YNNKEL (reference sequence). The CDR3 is CASSQDISGPSSYEQYF.

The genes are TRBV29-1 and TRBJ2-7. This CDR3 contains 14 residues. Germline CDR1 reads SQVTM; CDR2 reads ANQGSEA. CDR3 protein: CSVEYPGSSYEQYF.

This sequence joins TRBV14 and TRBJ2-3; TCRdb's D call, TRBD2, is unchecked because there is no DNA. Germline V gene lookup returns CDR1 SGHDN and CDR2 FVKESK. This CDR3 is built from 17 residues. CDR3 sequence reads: CASSQRGGWDLTDTQYF.

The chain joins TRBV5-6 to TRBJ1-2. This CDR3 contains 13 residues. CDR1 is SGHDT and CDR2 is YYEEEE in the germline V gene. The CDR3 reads CASSLDGSYGYTF.

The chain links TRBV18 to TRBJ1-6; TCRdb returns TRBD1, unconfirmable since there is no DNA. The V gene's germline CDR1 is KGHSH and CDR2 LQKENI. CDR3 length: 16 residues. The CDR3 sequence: CASSPTGTGNNSPLHF. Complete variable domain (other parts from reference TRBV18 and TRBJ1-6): NAGVMQNPRHLVRRRGQEARLRCSPMKGHSHVYWYRQLPEEGLKFMVYLQKENIIDESGMPKERFSAEFPKEGPSILRIQQVVRGDSAAYFCASSPTGTGNNSPLHFGNGTRLTVT.

The CDR3 spells CASSPSAANYGYTF. V and J are TRBV6-1 and TRBJ1-2. Germline CDR1 is MNHNS and CDR2 is SASEGT. CDR3 length: 14 residues.

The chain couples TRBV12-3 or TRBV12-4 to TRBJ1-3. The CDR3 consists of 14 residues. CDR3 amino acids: CASTFGPSGNTIYF.

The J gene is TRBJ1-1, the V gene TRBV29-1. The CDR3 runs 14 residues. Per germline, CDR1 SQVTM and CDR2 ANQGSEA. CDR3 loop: CSGSSGGWTTEAFF.

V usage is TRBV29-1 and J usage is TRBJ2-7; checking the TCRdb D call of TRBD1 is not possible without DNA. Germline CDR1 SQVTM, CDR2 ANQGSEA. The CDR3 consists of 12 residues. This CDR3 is CSVDTGSYEQYF.

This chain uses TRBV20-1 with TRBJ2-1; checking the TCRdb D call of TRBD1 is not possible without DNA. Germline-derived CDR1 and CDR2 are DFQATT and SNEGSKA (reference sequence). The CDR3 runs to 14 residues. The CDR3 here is CSAPPRGGRNEQFF.

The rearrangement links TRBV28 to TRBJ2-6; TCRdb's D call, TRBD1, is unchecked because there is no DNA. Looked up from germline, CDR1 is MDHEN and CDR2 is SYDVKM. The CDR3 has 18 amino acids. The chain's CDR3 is CASSLVGTENSGANVLTF.

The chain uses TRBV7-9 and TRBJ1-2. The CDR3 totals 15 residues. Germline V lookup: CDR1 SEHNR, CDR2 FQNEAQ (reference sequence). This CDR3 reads CASSLAEVVNYGYTF.